The 24 T cell receptor beta chains below all came from one sample that was sequenced in a study of T cell changes during pregnancy in multiple sclerosis. The table came from immunoSEQ multiplex PCR; TCRdb's copy has only in-frame clones and leaves some out. Seen here are some 41,000 clones, roughly nine tenths observed once, and the top ten hold 0.5% to 0.65%. The material sequenced was CD4+ T cells from peripheral blood mononuclear cells, taken in the first trimester of pregnancy. These receptors were obtained from a female donor with multiple sclerosis, enrolled in a pregnancy study.

This clone was recorded a few times. This chain joins TRBV29-1 and TRBJ1-1; D ambiguous. V was trimmed by 5 bases and J by 6 bases, leaving 7 bases between them. Germline V gene data show CDR1 as SQVTM and CDR2 as ANQGSEA. There are 10 residues in the CDR3. CDR3 sequence reads: CSVLSSEAFF. CDR3 sequence (DNA): TGCAGCGTTCTCAGTTCTGAAGCTTTCTTT.

The DNA of the CDR3 is TGTGCCAGTAGTATGAGGAGGGCCTTTGGTGGCTACACCTTC. It is translated as CASSMRRAFGGYTF. This rearrangement joins TRBV19 to TRBJ1-2; D call uncertain. V was clipped by 3 bases and J by 7 bases, with 15 bases between them. The CDR3 runs 14 residues. Germline values: CDR1 LNHDA, CDR2 SQIVND (reference sequence).

The CDR3 reads CASSESWSARYEQYF. The CDR3 bases are TGTGCCAGCAGTGAATCCTGGAGTGCCCGCTACGAGCAGTACTTC. The V and J genes are TRBV25-1 and TRBJ2-7; D not certain. Germline values: CDR1 MGHDK, CDR2 SYGVNS. This CDR3 comprises 15 residues. V shed 1 base and J shed 3 bases, with 13 bases lying between them.

V usage is TRBV18 and J usage is TRBJ1-1, with TRBD1 as a possible D gene (6 bases). With 5 bases removed from V and 0 bases from J, the gap between germline ends came to 13 bases. The CDR3 loop spans 15 amino acids. Germline loops: CDR1 KGHSH, CDR2 LQKENI. The chain's CDR3 is CASSSQTGMNTEAFF. CDR3 sequence (DNA): TGTGCCAGCTCATCCCAGACAGGTATGAACACTGAAGCTTTCTTT. The full variable domain, in which reference TRBV18 and TRBJ1-1 provide the parts outside the CDR3, is NAGVMQNPRHLVRRRGQEARLRCSPMKGHSHVYWYRQLPEEGLKFMVYLQKENIIDESGMPKERFSAEFPKEGPSILRIQQVVRGDSAAYFCASSSQTGMNTEAFFGQGTRLTVV.

The J gene is TRBJ2-2, the V gene TRBV5-8, with 15 bases aligning to TRBD2. Germline V gene sequence: CDR1 SGHTS, CDR2 YDEGEE. V lost 4 bases and J lost 4; bases outside the gene matches: 5. The CDR3 has 17 residues. The CDR3 coding sequence is TGTGCCAGCAGCCACGGACTAGCGGGAGGGGGCACCGGGGAGCTGTTTTTT. Its translation: CASSHGLAGGGTGELFF. The whole variable domain, filled in from reference TRBV5-8 and TRBJ2-2, reads EAGVTQSPTHLIKTRGQQATLRCSPISGHTSVYWYQQALGLGLQFLLWYDEGEERNRGNFPPRFSGRQFPNYSSELNVNALELEDSALYLCASSHGLAGGGTGELFFGEGSRLTVL.

This clone was detected only once. The V call is TRBV11-1, the J call TRBJ2-7; TRBD2 is a possible D gene (6 bases). The CDR3 contains 15 residues. V lost 5 bases and J 9 bases, leaving 23 bases between the germline ends. The V gene's germline CDR1 is SGHAT and CDR2 FQDESV (reference sequence). The DNA for the CDR3 is TGTGCCAGCAGCCCCGGGAGAAGATTTGATGTTGGGCAGTACTTC. Amino acid sequence: CASSPGRRFDVGQYF.

The rearrangement links TRBV7-2 to TRBJ2-1, with a tentative D call TRBD2 (5 bases). The CDR3 totals 13 residues. Trimming removed 1 base from V and 10 bases from J, with 11 bases in between. CDR1 and CDR2 (germline): SGHTA, FQGNSA. Here the CDR3 reads CASSLGRGLEQFF. The CDR3 DNA is TGTGCCAGCAGCTTAGGACGCGGGCTAGAGCAGTTCTTC.

The V gene is TRBV7-8, the J gene TRBJ2-1, with 10 positions matching TRBD2. Per the germline V gene, CDR1 is SGHVS and CDR2 is FQNEAQ. The CDR3 length is 19 residues. V was clipped by 0 bases and J by 5 bases; unmatched bases: 13. Written as DNA, the CDR3 is TGTGCCAGCAGCTTAGCGCTCCTCTTGGGACTAGCGTCGAACAATGAGCAGTTCTTC. It yields the protein CASSLALLLGLASNNEQFF.

V is TRBV7-2 and J is TRBJ2-5; a weak D match, TRBD2 (6 bases). V was clipped by 4 bases and J by 5 bases, with 17 bases between them. The germline V gene encodes CDR1 SGHTA and CDR2 FQGNSA. The CDR3 is made up of 15 amino acids. The chain's CDR3 is CASSYNPGVGETQYF. The CDR3, as DNA: TGTGCCAGCAGCTACAACCCGGGGGTGGGGGAGACCCAGTACTTC. The whole variable domain, remainder taken from reference TRBV7-2 and TRBJ2-5, is GAGVSQSPSNKVTEKGKDVELRCDPISGHTALYWYRQSLGQGLEFLIYFQGNSAPDKSGLPSDRFSAERTGGSVSTLTIQRTQQEDSAVYLCASSYNPGVGETQYFGPGTRLLVL.

The sample holds one count of this clone. V and J are TRBV30 and TRBJ1-2; 9 bases agree with TRBD1. The CDR3 runs 13 residues. Germline V gene lookup returns CDR1 GTSNPN and CDR2 SVGIG (reference sequence). Trimming at V came to 6 bases and at J to 8 bases, leaving 10 bases not matched to a gene. The DNA of the CDR3 is TGTGCCTGCCAACAGGGGGCGCCGGGCGGCTACACCTTC. This gives the protein CACQQGAPGGYTF.

The rearrangement links TRBV7-8 to TRBJ1-1; D may be TRBD1 (6 bases). V was trimmed by 6 bases and J by 4 bases, leaving 18 bases between them. Per germline, CDR1 SGHVS and CDR2 FQNEAQ. The length of the CDR3 is 15 residues. The CDR3 sequence: CASSPQWGLATEAFF. The CDR3 DNA is TGTGCCAGCAGTCCTCAGTGGGGGCTGGCCACTGAAGCTTTCTTT.

This clone came up a few times. At one end, the junction sequence differs from germline, possibly due to a read error. CDR3 region: CASSEQGTGTTIF. The CDR3 DNA reads as TGTGCCAGCAGTGAACAGGGAACAGGGACGACGATATTC. The chain couples TRBV2 to TRBJ1-2; D possibly corresponds to TRBD1 (6 bases). This CDR3 has 13 residues. The V gene's germline CDR1 is SNHLY and CDR2 FYNNEI.

To note about this clone: The junction and the germline gene differ at one end; a read error may be behind it. The rearrangement uses TRBV29-1 and TRBJ2-5; possible D gene TRBD2, 5 bases. In germline, CDR1 is SQVTM, CDR2 ANQGSEA. CDR3 length: 12 amino acids. CDR3: CSFEEGAETQYF. Here the CDR3 DNA reads TGCAGCTTTGAAGAGGGAGCGGAGACCCAGTACTTC.

The rearrangement joins TRBV7-7 to TRBJ2-2; unclear D gene. This CDR3 has 15 residues. Germline-derived CDR1 and CDR2 are SSHAT and FNYEAQ (reference sequence). Between the trimmed V and J ends, which lost 1 base and 1 base, there was a span of 7 bases. The CDR3 is CASSLVTGNTGELFF. The CDR3 DNA follows: TGTGCCAGCAGCTTAGTAACTGGGAACACCGGGGAGCTGTTTTTT.

V is TRBV5-1 and J is TRBJ2-6, with 14 bases identical to TRBD2. Per the germline V gene, CDR1 is SGHRS and CDR2 is YFSETQ. The V segment lost 4 bases and the J segment 4 bases; nucleotides outside the gene matches: 13. The CDR3 totals 20 residues. The CDR3 DNA follows: TGCGCCAGCAGCCTCCGGACTAGCGGGAGGTCTATTGAGGGGGCCAACGTCCTGACTTTC. This encodes CASSLRTSGRSIEGANVLTF.

J is TRBJ1-1 and V is TRBV5-1; TRBD1 matches at 8 bases. V lost 3 bases to trimming and J lost 0 bases; unmatched junction nucleotides: 7. Per the germline V gene, CDR1 is SGHRS and CDR2 is YFSETQ. The CDR3 extends over 16 amino acids. The CDR3 reads CASSSRDRSLNTEAFF. For the CDR3, the DNA is TGCGCCAGCAGCTCTAGGGACAGGTCGTTGAACACTGAAGCTTTCTTT.

The CDR3 region is CASSLGTAASPLHF. DNA for the CDR3: TGTGCCAGCAGCTTAGGGACAGCGGCTTCACCCCTCCACTTT. The chain employs TRBV7-2 and TRBJ1-6; tentatively, D is TRBD1 (6 bases). Trimming shortened V by 1 base and J by 9 bases, and 10 bases separated the two germline ends. CDR3 length equals 14 residues. Germline lookup yields CDR1 SGHTA and CDR2 FQGNSA.

The sample holds one count of this clone. The chain combines TRBV6-1 with TRBJ1-3, with 9 bases fitting TRBD1. CDR3 length: 15 residues. Per the germline V gene, CDR1 is MNHNS and CDR2 is SASEGT. The V and J ends lost 6 bases and 2 bases, in that order; junction bases with no gene match: 5. The CDR3 DNA is TGTGCCAGCAGCATCCGGGACAGGGCTGGAAACACCATATATTTT. The encoded protein is CASSIRDRAGNTIYF.

The rearrangement joins TRBV2 to TRBJ2-7; 15 nucleotides match TRBD2. From germline, CDR1 is SNHLY and CDR2 FYNNEI. This CDR3 has 16 residues. J gave up 0 bases and V 6 bases, and 3 bases lay outside the gene matches. For the CDR3, the DNA is TGTGCCAGCAGGGGGACTAGCGGGAGGAGCTCCTACGAGCAGTACTTC. Its translation is CASRGTSGRSSYEQYF.

This chain joins TRBV2 and TRBJ2-2; a weak D match, TRBD2 (5 bases). The CDR3 has 15 amino acids. V was cut by 7 bases and J by 1 base, with 13 bases left in between. Germline lookup yields CDR1 SNHLY and CDR2 FYNNEI. CDR3 DNA: TGTGCCAGCACTGAGGGCATTCTGAACACCGGGGAGCTGTTTTTT. It translates to CASTEGILNTGELFF.

The rearrangement uses TRBV18 and TRBJ1-5, with D hard to call. The V end lost 6 bases, the J end lost 1 base, and 7 bases lay between the germline ends. The CDR3 has 13 residues. Germline loops: CDR1 KGHSH, CDR2 LQKENI. This CDR3 reads CASSRGSNQPQHF. The CDR3 region has the DNA TGTGCCAGCTCCCGAGGGAGCAATCAGCCCCAGCATTTT.

This chain links TRBV19 with TRBJ2-3, with 8 bases lining up with TRBD1. With 4 bases clipped from V and 4 bases from J, the junction kept 7 bases outside the gene matches. Germline values: CDR1 LNHDA, CDR2 SQIVND (reference sequence). This CDR3 has 15 residues. CDR3 region: CASSTHRTGPDTQYF. CDR3 in DNA: TGTGCCAGTAGTACTCATCGGACAGGGCCAGATACGCAGTATTTT.

The chain joins TRBV7-2 to TRBJ2-1; possible D gene TRBD1, 6 bases. The germline CDR1 and CDR2 sequences are SGHTA and FQGNSA. The V gene lost 4 bases and the J gene lost 8 bases, with 12 bases spanning the gap. This CDR3 is built from 13 residues. The CDR3, as DNA: TGTGCCAGCAGCTCACAGGGTTCGGATGAGCAGTTCTTC. Translating gives CASSSQGSDEQFF.

The J gene is TRBJ1-3, the V gene TRBV6-5; no clear D gene. The CDR3 contains 15 residues. Germline V gives CDR1 MNHEY, CDR2 SVGAGI. The V and J ends lost 0 bases and 2 bases respectively, with 8 bases between them. DNA for the CDR3: TGTGCCAGCAGTTACTCGCGGTTTGCTGGAAACACCATATATTTT. This translates into CASSYSRFAGNTIYF.